The present TCR beta chain was sequenced within a study of cytomegalovirus exposure and HLA in healthy donors. Both 60 Vbeta primers and 13 Jbeta primers went into the PCR. The table came from immunoSEQ multiplex PCR; TCRdb's copy has only in-frame clones and leaves some out. The sample lists more than 95,000 clones, more than 75% seen once, with more than 1.5% in the top ten. Germline V gives CDR1 SGHVS, CDR2 FQNEAQ. Deletions cut 3 bases from V and 5 bases from J, with 13 bases between. The length of the CDR3 is 15 residues. The specimen was PBMCs. The receptor was derived from a man aged 18 to 30 in good health and CMV-seronegative. J is TRBJ2-2 and V is TRBV7-8, with D maybe TRBD1 (6 bases). The CDR3 DNA sequence: TGTGCCAGCAGCTTGAAGGACAGTAGAACCGGGGAGCTGTTTTTT. Its protein product is CASSLKDSRTGELFF.